A single T cell receptor (beta chain) is shown here with its context. Seattle enrolled patients during active infection and tracked them longitudinally. In the original workflow: The assay estimated nucleated cells by amplifying reference gene primers. Here immunoSEQ multiplex PCR was the method, and the copy in TCRdb shows in-frame clones only, minus some. From that table come the V and J calls and clone size; the DNA was used to work out D and trimming. The sample records 200,000 to 250,000 clones, about 81% being singletons. The sample originates from a study of blood T cell repertoires in COVID-19. Overall study: The United States, Italy and Spain were the sources of the acute and convalescent COVID-19 samples.

Germline V gene data show CDR1 as LGHNA and CDR2 as YNFKEQ. The ends were cut back, 1 base at V and 4 bases at J, with 13 bases in the middle. The CDR3 contains 15 residues. The chain uses TRBV4-2 and TRBJ1-1; no clear D gene. This clonotype was obtained from a woman of 80 years or more with COVID-19, enrolled during active disease. Specimen: peripheral blood. CDR3 nucleotide sequence: TGTGCCAGCAGCCAAGCCCTCTCAATCGGCACTGAAGCTTTCTTT. Amino acids: CASSQALSIGTEAFF.